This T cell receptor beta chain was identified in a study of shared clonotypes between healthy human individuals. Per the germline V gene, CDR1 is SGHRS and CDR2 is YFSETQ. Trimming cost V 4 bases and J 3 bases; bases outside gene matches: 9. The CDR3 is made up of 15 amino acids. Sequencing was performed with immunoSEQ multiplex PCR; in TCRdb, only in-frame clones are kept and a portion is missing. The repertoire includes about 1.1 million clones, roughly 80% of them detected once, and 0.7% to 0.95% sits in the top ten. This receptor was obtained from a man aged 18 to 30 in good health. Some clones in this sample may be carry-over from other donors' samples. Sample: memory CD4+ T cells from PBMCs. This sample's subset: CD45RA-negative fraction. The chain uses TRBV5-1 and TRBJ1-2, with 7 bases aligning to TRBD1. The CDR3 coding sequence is TGCGCCAGCAGCCCCGGTTTCGACAGGGACTATGGCTACACCTTC. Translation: CASSPGFDRDYGYTF. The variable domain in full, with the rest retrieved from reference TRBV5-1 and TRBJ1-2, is KAGVTQTPRYLIKTRGQQVTLSCSPISGHRSVSWYQQTPGQGLQFLFEYFSETQRNKGNFPGRFSGRQFSNSRSEMNVSTLELGDSALYLCASSPGFDRDYGYTFGSGTRLTVV.